This record covers a single T cell receptor (beta chain). Here immunoSEQ multiplex PCR was the method, and the copy in TCRdb shows in-frame clones only, minus some. The table includes some 67,000 clones, approximately 89% detected once. The sample belongs to a study of control samples from healthy donors and cancer patients. This sequence originates from a man in his 60s with lung cancer. Sequencing was performed on PBMCs.

In DNA, the CDR3 is TGCAGTGCTAATCGACAGAATGAGCAGTTCTTC. Protein sequence: CSANRQNEQFF. This sequence joins TRBV20-1 and TRBJ2-1, with TRBD1 as a possible D gene (5 bases). The CDR3 has 11 residues. The germline V and J ends were trimmed by 4 bases and 7 bases, with 8 bases remaining between them. CDR1 is DFQATT, CDR2 SNEGSKA, per germline (reference sequence).